This TCR beta chain comes out of a study of blood T cell repertoires in COVID-19. V was cut by 5 bases and J by 7 bases, with 18 bases left in between. The CDR3 is 14 residues long. The V gene's germline CDR1 is GTSNPN and CDR2 SVGIG (reference sequence). This clone was observed a handful of times. Authors' processing steps: Amplification of reference gene primers was used by the study to estimate nucleated cell counts. TCRdb keeps only in-frame clones here, not all; method: immunoSEQ multiplex PCR. That table furnishes V, J and clone size, whereas the DNA furnished D and trimming. The sample has fewer than 300,000 clones; over 80% are singletons.

The chain combines TRBV30 with TRBJ2-1; D is possibly TRBD1 (6 bases). The sequence was obtained from a woman between 40 and 55 years old who had recovered from COVID-19. Sequenced material: peripheral blood. CDR3: CAWFPRGGWNEQFF. In DNA, the CDR3 is TGTGCCTGGTTTCCTAGAGGGGGTTGGAATGAGCAGTTCTTC.